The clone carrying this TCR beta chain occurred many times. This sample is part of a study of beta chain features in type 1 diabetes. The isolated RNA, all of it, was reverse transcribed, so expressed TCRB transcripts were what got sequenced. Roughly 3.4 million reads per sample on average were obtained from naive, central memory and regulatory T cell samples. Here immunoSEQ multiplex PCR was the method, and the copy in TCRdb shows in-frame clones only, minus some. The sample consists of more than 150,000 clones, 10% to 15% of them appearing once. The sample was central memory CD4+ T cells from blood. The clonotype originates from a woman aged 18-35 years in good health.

This CDR3 is CASRMTIAYEQYF. The CDR3 nucleotides are TGTGCCAGCAGAATGACAATTGCCTACGAGCAGTACTTC. This chain joins TRBV28 and TRBJ2-7; D unclear. This CDR3 has 13 residues. CDR1 MDHEN and CDR2 SYDVKM come from the germline V gene. V was shortened by 6 bases and J by 2 bases, with 11 bases between the two germline ends.